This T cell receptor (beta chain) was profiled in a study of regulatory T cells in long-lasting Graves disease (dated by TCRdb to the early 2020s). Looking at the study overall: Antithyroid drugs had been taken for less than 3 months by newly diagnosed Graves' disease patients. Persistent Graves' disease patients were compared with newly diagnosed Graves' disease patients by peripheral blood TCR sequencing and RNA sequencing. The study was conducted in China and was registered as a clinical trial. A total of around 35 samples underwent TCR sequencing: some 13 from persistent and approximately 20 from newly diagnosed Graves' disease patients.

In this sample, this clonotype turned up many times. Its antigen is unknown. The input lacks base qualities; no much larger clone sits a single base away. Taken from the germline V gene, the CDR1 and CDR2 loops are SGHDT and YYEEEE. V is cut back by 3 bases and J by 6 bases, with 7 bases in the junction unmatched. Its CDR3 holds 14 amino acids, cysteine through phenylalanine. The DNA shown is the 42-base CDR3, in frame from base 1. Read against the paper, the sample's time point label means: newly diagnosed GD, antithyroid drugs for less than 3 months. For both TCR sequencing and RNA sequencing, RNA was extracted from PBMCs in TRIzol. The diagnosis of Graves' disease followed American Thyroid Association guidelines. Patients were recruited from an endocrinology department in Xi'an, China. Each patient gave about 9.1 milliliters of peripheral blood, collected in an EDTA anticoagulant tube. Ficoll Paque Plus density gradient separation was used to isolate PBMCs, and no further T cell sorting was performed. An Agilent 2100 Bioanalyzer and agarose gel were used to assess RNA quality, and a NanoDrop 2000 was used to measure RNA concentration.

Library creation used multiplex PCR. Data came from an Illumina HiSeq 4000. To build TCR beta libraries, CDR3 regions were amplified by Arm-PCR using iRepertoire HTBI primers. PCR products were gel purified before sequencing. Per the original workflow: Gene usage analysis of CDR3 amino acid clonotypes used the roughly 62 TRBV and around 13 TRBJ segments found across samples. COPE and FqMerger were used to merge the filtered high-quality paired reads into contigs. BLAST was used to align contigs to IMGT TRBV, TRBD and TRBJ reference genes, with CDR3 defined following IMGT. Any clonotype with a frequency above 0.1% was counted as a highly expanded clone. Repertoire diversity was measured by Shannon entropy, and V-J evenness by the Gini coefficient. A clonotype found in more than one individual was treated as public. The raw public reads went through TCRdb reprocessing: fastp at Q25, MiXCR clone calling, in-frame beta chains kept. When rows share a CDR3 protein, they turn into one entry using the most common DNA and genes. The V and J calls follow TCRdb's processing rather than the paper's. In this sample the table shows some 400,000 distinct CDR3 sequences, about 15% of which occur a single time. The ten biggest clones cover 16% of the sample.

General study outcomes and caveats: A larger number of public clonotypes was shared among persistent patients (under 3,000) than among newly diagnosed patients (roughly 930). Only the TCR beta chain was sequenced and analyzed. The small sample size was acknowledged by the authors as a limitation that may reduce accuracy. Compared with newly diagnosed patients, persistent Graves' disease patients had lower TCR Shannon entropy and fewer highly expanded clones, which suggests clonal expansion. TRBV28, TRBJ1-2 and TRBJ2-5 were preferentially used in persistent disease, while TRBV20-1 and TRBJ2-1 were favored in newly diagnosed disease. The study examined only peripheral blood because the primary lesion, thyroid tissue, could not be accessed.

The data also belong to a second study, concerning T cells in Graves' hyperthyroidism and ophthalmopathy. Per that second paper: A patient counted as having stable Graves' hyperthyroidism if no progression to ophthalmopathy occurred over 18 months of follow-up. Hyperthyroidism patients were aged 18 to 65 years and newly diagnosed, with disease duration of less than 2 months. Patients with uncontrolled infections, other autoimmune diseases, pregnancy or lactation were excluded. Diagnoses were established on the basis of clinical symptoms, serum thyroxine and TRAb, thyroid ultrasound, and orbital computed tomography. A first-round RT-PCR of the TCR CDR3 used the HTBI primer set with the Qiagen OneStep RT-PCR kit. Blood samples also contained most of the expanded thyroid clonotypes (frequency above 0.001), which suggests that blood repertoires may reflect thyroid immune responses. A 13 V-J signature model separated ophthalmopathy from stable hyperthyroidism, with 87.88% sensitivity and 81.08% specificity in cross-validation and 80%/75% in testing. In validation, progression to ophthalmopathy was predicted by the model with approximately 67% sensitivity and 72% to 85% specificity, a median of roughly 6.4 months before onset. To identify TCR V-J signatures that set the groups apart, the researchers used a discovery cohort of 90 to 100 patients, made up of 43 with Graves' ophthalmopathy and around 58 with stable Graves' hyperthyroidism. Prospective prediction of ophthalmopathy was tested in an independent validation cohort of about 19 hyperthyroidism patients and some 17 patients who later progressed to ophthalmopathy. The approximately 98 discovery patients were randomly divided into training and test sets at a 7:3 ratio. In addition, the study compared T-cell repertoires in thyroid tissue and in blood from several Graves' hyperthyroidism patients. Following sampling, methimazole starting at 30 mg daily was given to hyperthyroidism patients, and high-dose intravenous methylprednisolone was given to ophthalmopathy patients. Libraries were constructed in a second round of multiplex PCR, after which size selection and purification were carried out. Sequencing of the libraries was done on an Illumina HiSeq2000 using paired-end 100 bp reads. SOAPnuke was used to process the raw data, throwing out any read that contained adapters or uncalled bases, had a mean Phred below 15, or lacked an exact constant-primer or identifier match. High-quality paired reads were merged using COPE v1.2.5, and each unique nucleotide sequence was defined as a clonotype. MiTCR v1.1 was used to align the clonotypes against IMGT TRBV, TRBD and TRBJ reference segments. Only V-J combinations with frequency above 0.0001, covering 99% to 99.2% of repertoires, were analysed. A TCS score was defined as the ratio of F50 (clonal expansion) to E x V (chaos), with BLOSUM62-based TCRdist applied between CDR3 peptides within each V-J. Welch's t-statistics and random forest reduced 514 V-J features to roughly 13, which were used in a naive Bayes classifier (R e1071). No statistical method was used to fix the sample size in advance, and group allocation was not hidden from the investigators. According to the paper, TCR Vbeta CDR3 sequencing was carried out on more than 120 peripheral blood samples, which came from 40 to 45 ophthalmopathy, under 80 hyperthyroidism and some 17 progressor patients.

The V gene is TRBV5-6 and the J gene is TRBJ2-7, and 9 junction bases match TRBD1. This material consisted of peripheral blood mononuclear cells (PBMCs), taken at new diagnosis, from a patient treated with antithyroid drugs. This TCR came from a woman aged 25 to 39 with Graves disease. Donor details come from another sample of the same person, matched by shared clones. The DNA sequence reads TGTGCCAGCAGCTCCGGGACAGGGATTCGCGAGCAGTACTTC. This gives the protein CASSSGTGIREQYF.